The next 28 T cell receptor beta chains were all read from a single sample in a study of blood T cell repertoires in COVID-19. The method was immunoSEQ multiplex PCR; TCRdb's version includes in-frame clones alone and lacks a portion of them. The profile shows 100,000 to 150,000 clones, 85% to 90% of them singletons. Sequenced material: peripheral blood. The receptors stem from a man of 80 years or more with active or convalescent COVID-19.

The rearrangement joins TRBV5-1 to TRBJ2-1, with TRBD2 matching 13 bases. The V gene end was trimmed by 4 bases and the J gene end by 9 bases; junction bases not matched to a gene: 4. The CDR3 has 14 amino acids. Germline V CDR1 and CDR2: SGHRS, YFSETQ. CDR3 sequence (DNA): TGCGCCAGCAGCCCGGGACTAGCGGGACGTGAGCAGTTCTTC. It is translated as CASSPGLAGREQFF.

The V call is TRBV19, the J call TRBJ1-5; D remains unclear. CDR3 length: 12 amino acids. Between the trimmed V and J ends, which lost 4 bases and 4 bases, there was a span of 5 bases. CDR1 is LNHDA, CDR2 SQIVND, per germline (reference sequence). CDR3 sequence (DNA): TGTGCCAGTAGTAGAGGGAATCAGCCCCAGCATTTT. It translates to CASSRGNQPQHF. The whole variable domain, remainder taken from reference TRBV19 and TRBJ1-5, is DGGITQSPKYLFRKEGQNVTLSCEQNLNHDAMYWYRQDPGQGLRLIYYSQIVNDFQKGDIAEGYSVSREKKESFPLTVTSAQKNPTAFYLCASSRGNQPQHFGDGTRLSIL.

This clone was observed once. CDR3 amino acids: CASPQGLGHNEQFF. CDR3 sequence (DNA): TGTGCCAGCCCCCAAGGACTAGGTCACAATGAGCAGTTCTTC. V gene TRBV3-1 (or the pseudogene TRBV3-2) combines with J gene TRBJ2-1; TRBD2 matches 7 bases. The V gene end was trimmed by 8 bases and the J gene end by 5 bases; junction bases not matched to a gene: 9. This CDR3 comprises 14 residues. Germline V gene data show CDR1 as LGHDT and CDR2 as YNNKEL (reference sequence).

This chain links TRBV15 with TRBJ1-5; D is uncertain. Trimming removed 3 bases at V and 5 bases at J, with 17 bases between. This CDR3 region has 16 residues. The germline gives CDR1 LNHNV, CDR2 YYDKDF (reference sequence). The CDR3 nucleotides read TGTGCCACCAGCAGCAGTCGGACTTCCCGGCATCAGCCCCAGCATTTT. It yields the protein CATSSSRTSRHQPQHF.

In DNA, the CDR3 is TGTGCCAGCAGTTATTTGGGACAGGGTGGTGAAAAACTGTTTTTT. Protein sequence: CASSYLGQGGEKLFF. The rearrangement links TRBV6-2 or TRBV6-3 to TRBJ1-4; 9 bases align to TRBD1. Germline loops: CDR1 MNHEY, CDR2 SVGEGT. Unmatched junction bases numbered 6, after V lost 3 bases and J lost 7 bases. The CDR3 loop spans 15 amino acids.

The chain joins TRBV5-6 to TRBJ1-5; TRBD1 matches at 10 bases. The ends lost 5 bases at V and 4 bases at J; junction bases unmatched: 12. Germline CDR1 and CDR2: SGHDT and YYEEEE. The CDR3 extends over 17 amino acids. CDR3 region: CASSQLGGQGRNQPQHF. CDR3 DNA: TGTGCCAGCAGTCAATTGGGGGGACAGGGGAGAAATCAGCCCCAGCATTTT. The complete variable domain, with remaining parts taken from reference TRBV5-6 and TRBJ1-5, reads DAGVTQSPTHLIKTRGQQVTLRCSPKSGHDTVSWYQQALGQGPQFIFQYYEEEERQRGNFPDRFSGHQFPNYSSELNVNALLLGDSALYLCASSQLGGQGRNQPQHFGDGTRLSIL.

This clone was detected many times. The chain joins TRBV7-6 to TRBJ2-7; 7 bases are a match to TRBD2. The J segment lost 6 bases and the V segment lost 5 bases, leaving 16 bases of the junction unmatched. From germline, CDR1 is SGHVS and CDR2 FNYEAQ. The CDR3 spans 16 residues. Here the CDR3 reads CASSLTPFTSALEQYF. CDR3 DNA: TGTGCCAGCAGCCTCACCCCGTTTACTAGCGCTCTCGAGCAGTACTTC.

The chain carries TRBV2 and TRBJ1-2; perhaps TRBD1 as D (5 bases). Germline assignment: CDR1 SNHLY and CDR2 FYNNEI. Between the trimmed V and J ends, which lost 3 bases and 6 bases, there was a span of 14 bases. This CDR3 has 14 residues. The chain's CDR3 is CASSEQTVGDGYTF. The CDR3 DNA sequence: TGTGCCAGCAGTGAGCAGACAGTTGGGGATGGCTACACCTTC.

CDR3 sequence reads: CASSSVQDRGAGELFF. The CDR3, as DNA: TGTGCCAGCAGCTCCGTTCAGGACAGGGGTGCCGGGGAGCTGTTTTTT. This chain joins TRBV5-6 and TRBJ2-2, with 9 bases lining up with TRBD1. V shed 3 bases, J shed 6 bases, and the junction held 9 bases outside the gene matches. CDR3 size: 16 residues. Germline CDR1 reads SGHDT; CDR2 reads YYEEEE.

Here the CDR3 reads CASSSHSRDRVAYEQYF. Written as DNA, the CDR3 is TGTGCCAGCAGTTCACATAGCCGGGACAGGGTTGCCTACGAGCAGTACTTC. This rearrangement joins TRBV11-2 to TRBJ2-7; 9 bases are shared with TRBD1. After removal of 6 bases from V and 2 bases from J, the junction contained 14 bases not matched to a gene. The CDR3 is 17 residues long. The germline CDR1 and CDR2 sequences are SGHAT and FQNNGV.

Note on this clone: In the same sample, other DNA sequences code for this CDR3. V usage is TRBV24-1 and J usage is TRBJ1-2, with D uncertain. Trimming took 4 bases from V and 4 from J, leaving 12 bases between them. Germline CDR1 reads KGHDR; CDR2 reads SFDVKD. This CDR3 contains 14 residues. The CDR3 sequence is CATSDPGTFYGYTF. The CDR3 region has the DNA TGTGCCACCAGTGACCCGGGAACCTTCTATGGCTACACCTTC.

A few counts support this clone. The gene calls are TRBV10-3 and TRBJ2-5; 7 bases match TRBD1. CDR1 ENHRY and CDR2 SYGVKD come from the germline V gene. V dropped 7 bases and J dropped 2; count of bases not matched to a gene: 7. The CDR3 consists of 14 residues. CDR3 sequence (DNA): TGTGCCATCAATACGCGACAGGGACAAGAGACCCAGTACTTC. Residues: CAINTRQGQETQYF.

The chain couples TRBV7-7 to TRBJ2-3, with 11 bases fitting TRBD2. The CDR3 covers 16 residues. V dropped 5 bases and J dropped 4; count of bases not matched to a gene: 8. CDR1 is SSHAT, CDR2 FNYEAQ, per germline (reference sequence). CDR3 sequence reads: CASSALAGGFSDTQYF. DNA of the CDR3: TGTGCCAGCAGCGCCCTAGCGGGAGGCTTTTCAGATACGCAGTATTTT.

This chain connects TRBV10-3 to TRBJ2-1; 8 nucleotides align to TRBD2. V was pared by 8 bases and J by 5 bases, with 5 bases of the junction left unmatched. The CDR3 contains 13 residues. Germline V gene data show CDR1 as ENHRY and CDR2 as SYGVKD. This CDR3 reads CAISAGGDNEQFF. CDR3 in DNA: TGTGCCATCTCGGCGGGGGGTGACAATGAGCAGTTCTTC.

CDR3 sequence reads: CASILSGTSGRETQYF. CDR3 nucleotides: TGTGCCAGCATCCTATCTGGGACTAGCGGGAGAGAGACCCAGTACTTC. This rearrangement joins TRBV5-5 to TRBJ2-5; 14 nucleotides match TRBD2. The CDR3 consists of 16 residues. Germline V CDR1 and CDR2: SGHKS, YYEKEE (reference sequence). V lost 6 bases, J lost 4 bases, and 8 bases stayed unmatched.

The rearrangement uses TRBV7-9 and TRBJ2-1, with a weak D call TRBD1 (6 bases). In germline, CDR1 is SEHNR, CDR2 FQNEAQ (reference sequence). The V end was cut by 6 bases, the J end by 0 bases, with 15 bases between. CDR3 length equals 16 residues. The CDR3 DNA reads as TGTGCCAGCAGTTTAACGGGACAAAGCTCCTACAATGAGCAGTTCTTC. It translates to CASSLTGQSSYNEQFF.

The chain combines TRBV15 with TRBJ1-5, with D perhaps TRBD1 (5 bases). The ends were cut back, 6 bases at V and 9 bases at J, with 21 bases in the middle. This CDR3 contains 15 residues. Germline loops: CDR1 LNHNV, CDR2 YYDKDF (reference sequence). The CDR3 nucleotides read TGTGCCACCAGTAAAGGGACTTCCAACCGGTCGCCCCAGCATTTT. Amino acid sequence: CATSKGTSNRSPQHF.

This clone was recorded only once. The V gene is TRBV4-3, the J gene TRBJ2-7; tentative D call: TRBD2 (6 bases). Germline V gives CDR1 LGHNA, CDR2 YSLEER. This CDR3 region has 18 residues. Trimming left V 4 bases short and J 1 base short, with 23 bases between. The CDR3 loop is CASSRDEDRDRESYEQYF. In nucleotides, the CDR3 is TGCGCCAGCAGCCGAGACGAGGACCGGGACCGGGAGTCCTACGAGCAGTACTTC.

Only one count was recorded for this clone. This chain connects TRBV30 to TRBJ1-5, with 7 bases fitting TRBD1. The V and J ends lost 0 bases and 6 bases, in that order; junction bases with no gene match: 8. This CDR3 has 15 amino acids. CDR1 GTSNPN and CDR2 SVGIG come from the germline V gene (reference sequence). CDR3 sequence reads: CAWSVRSGGTQPQHF. CDR3 nucleotides: TGTGCCTGGAGTGTAAGGTCAGGGGGGACTCAGCCCCAGCATTTT.

The rearrangement joins TRBV19 to TRBJ2-7; TRBD2 aligns across 7 bases. The V gene's germline CDR1 is LNHDA and CDR2 SQIVND (reference sequence). The CDR3 covers 14 residues. With 3 bases clipped from V and 3 bases from J, the junction kept 5 bases outside the gene matches. The CDR3 nucleotides read TGTGCCAGTAGTATGGTGGGAGGGATCTACGAGCAGTACTTC. It translates to CASSMVGGIYEQYF.

The V call is TRBV18, the J call TRBJ1-5, with TRBD1 matching over 9 bases. The CDR3 has 18 residues. CDR1 is KGHSH and CDR2 is LQKENI in the germline V gene. Trimming took 0 bases from V and 5 from J; bases not matched to a gene: 11. The CDR3, as DNA: TGTGCCAGCTCACCACCGGCCTGGGGACAGGGTAGGCATCAGCCCCAGCATTTT. Its protein is CASSPPAWGQGRHQPQHF.

Judged by abundance, this clone is medium-sized. The chain recombines TRBV11-2 with TRBJ2-2, with 7 bases aligning to TRBD1. The V and J ends lost 5 bases and 7 bases, in that order; junction bases with no gene match: 4. The CDR3 is 13 amino acids. Germline assignment: CDR1 SGHAT and CDR2 FQNNGV. The CDR3 nucleotides are TGTGCCAGCAGCCTGACAGGGATCGGGGAGCTGTTTTTT. It yields the protein CASSLTGIGELFF.

With regard to this clone: Mismatch with germline at one junction end may stem from a read error. V usage is TRBV5-1 and J usage is TRBJ2-5; 8 nucleotides align to TRBD2. The CDR3 consists of 14 residues. Per the germline V gene, CDR1 is SGHRS and CDR2 is YFSETQ. For the CDR3, the DNA is TGCGCCAGCGGCTTGCCGGGGGGGCAAGAGACCCAGTACTTC. Amino acids: CASGLPGGQETQYF.

The chain employs TRBV6-6 and TRBJ1-5; D is perhaps TRBD1 (6 bases). The CDR3 has 18 amino acids. The V and J ends lost 5 bases and 0 bases respectively, with 20 bases between them. The V gene's germline CDR1 is MNHNY and CDR2 SVGAGI (reference sequence). Here the CDR3 reads CASSPLGDGGLSNQPQHF. The DNA of the CDR3 is TGTGCCAGCAGTCCCCTCGGGGACGGGGGGCTTAGCAATCAGCCCCAGCATTTT.

The V and J genes are TRBV27 and TRBJ2-1; D unclear. CDR1 is MNHEY, CDR2 SMNVEV, per germline (reference sequence). This CDR3 contains 15 residues. The V end was cut by 6 bases, the J end by 0 bases, with 12 bases between. The CDR3 nucleotides read TGTGCCAGCAGCTCTCCCAGAGGCTCCTACAATGAGCAGTTCTTC. It is translated as CASSSPRGSYNEQFF.

This clone is a singleton in its sample. This chain connects TRBV5-4 to TRBJ2-5, with 8 positions matching TRBD1. The trim removed 5 bases at V and 4 bases at J, leaving 10 bases unmatched. The germline gives CDR1 SGHNT, CDR2 YYREEE (reference sequence). The CDR3 has 15 amino acids. The CDR3 nucleotides are TGTGCCAGCAGTTTTGACAGGGGCCGACCAGAGACCCAGTACTTC. As protein: CASSFDRGRPETQYF.

The V and J genes are TRBV14 and TRBJ2-7, with 10 bases lining up with TRBD1. The trim removed 3 bases at V and 7 bases at J, leaving 6 bases unmatched. Germline V CDR1 and CDR2: SGHDN, FVKESK. This CDR3 region has 14 residues. CDR3 sequence reads: CASSQYRDRGEQYF. CDR3 coding DNA: TGTGCCAGCAGCCAGTACCGGGACAGGGGAGAGCAGTACTTC.

The V call is TRBV5-1, the J call TRBJ1-6; 7 bases agree with TRBD1. The V and J ends lost 0 bases and 9 bases, in that order; junction bases with no gene match: 24. Germline-derived CDR1 and CDR2 are SGHRS and YFSETQ. The CDR3 contains 21 residues. The CDR3 is CASSLDTGERLRRGIGSPLHF. Here the CDR3 DNA reads TGCGCCAGCAGCTTGGATACAGGGGAGAGGCTTCGACGCGGAATAGGTTCACCCCTCCACTTT.